The 25 T cell receptor beta chains below all came from one sample that was sequenced in a study of cytomegalovirus exposure and HLA in healthy donors. The PCR used 60 Vbeta and 13 Jbeta primers. Only in-frame clones appear in the TCRdb table, and some are missing; sequencing was by immunoSEQ multiplex PCR. Here the sample spans 200,000 or so clones, more than 75% being singletons. Sample: PBMCs. The receptors were sampled from a woman between 40 and 55 years old in good health and CMV-seronegative.

The chain carries TRBV9 and TRBJ2-1; 7 nucleotides line up with TRBD2. CDR1 SGDLS and CDR2 YYNGEE come from the germline V gene. The ends lost 4 bases at V and 6 bases at J; junction bases unmatched: 13. The length of the CDR3 is 16 residues. The CDR3 here is CASSSPAGVVSNEQFF. In DNA form, the CDR3 reads TGTGCCAGCAGCTCCCCCGCGGGAGTAGTAAGCAATGAGCAGTTCTTC. The full variable domain, its missing parts supplied by reference TRBV9 and TRBJ2-1, is DSGVTQTPKHLITATGQRVTLRCSPRSGDLSVYWYQQSLDQGLQFLIQYYNGEERAKGNILERFSAQQFPDLHSELNLSSLELGDSALYFCASSSPAGVVSNEQFFGPGTRLTVL.

This rearrangement joins TRBV5-4 to TRBJ2-7; possible D gene TRBD2, 6 bases. The CDR3 has 15 residues. CDR1 and CDR2 (germline): SGHNT, YYREEE (reference sequence). V lost 4 bases and J lost 3, with 17 bases in between. CDR3 bases: TGTGCCAGCAGCGAAGGGACTTTAAGGGGCTACGAGCAGTACTTC. Translating it yields CASSEGTLRGYEQYF.

This clone was detected once. V is TRBV4-1 and J is TRBJ2-7; possibly TRBD2 for D (5 bases). Germline V gives CDR1 MGHRA, CDR2 YSYEKL. V gave up 0 bases and J gave up 5 bases, with 8 bases separating them. The CDR3 runs to 13 residues. The CDR3 is CASSQEAGDEQYF. DNA of the CDR3: TGCGCCAGCAGCCAAGAAGCCGGGGACGAGCAGTACTTC.

V is TRBV2 and J is TRBJ1-3; the match to TRBD1 covers 11 bases. CDR1 SNHLY and CDR2 FYNNEI come from the germline V gene. Losses at the gene ends were 3 bases for V and 3 bases for J; bases not matched to a gene: 7. This CDR3 has 17 residues. This CDR3 is CASSDFGTGGFGNTIYF. The CDR3 nucleotides read TGTGCCAGCAGTGACTTCGGGACAGGGGGTTTTGGAAACACCATATATTTT.

A single count supports this clone. This chain joins TRBV28 and TRBJ2-7; 8 bases fit TRBD1. The J segment lost 0 bases and the V segment lost 5 bases, leaving 3 bases of the junction unmatched. The CDR3 has 14 amino acids. CDR1 and CDR2 (germline): MDHEN, SYDVKM. Here the CDR3 reads CASSRTGSSYEQYF. The CDR3 DNA sequence: TGTGCCAGCAGTCGGACAGGGAGCTCCTACGAGCAGTACTTC.

The chain couples TRBV2 to TRBJ2-3; possibly TRBD2 for D (6 bases). The CDR3 consists of 14 residues. Germline CDR1 is SNHLY and CDR2 is FYNNEI. V lost 5 bases to trimming and J lost 0 bases, with 9 bases between them. CDR3 protein: CASSWSGSTDTQYF. DNA of the CDR3: TGTGCCAGCAGTTGGAGCGGGAGCACAGATACGCAGTATTTT.

As to this clone: The junction departs from germline at one end; a sequencing error may be responsible. CDR3 DNA sequence: TGTTCCAGCAGCTCCGGGACAGGGGGCACTAGCGGGGTCTTGCTGTACTTC. Translation gives CSSSSGTGGTSGVLLYF. The gene calls are TRBV7-9 and TRBJ2-7; 12 nucleotides line up with TRBD1. CDR1 is SEHNR, CDR2 FQNEAQ, per germline (reference sequence). The CDR3 runs 17 residues.

The chain uses TRBV18 and TRBJ2-7; no firm D call. Germline V gene sequence: CDR1 KGHSH, CDR2 LQKENI. CDR3 size: 13 residues. Trimming stripped 3 bases from V and 11 bases from J, with 17 bases between. This chain's CDR3 is CASSPFRLQDEYF. In DNA, the CDR3 is TGTGCCAGCTCACCGTTTCGTCTTCAGGATGAGTACTTC.

The chain is built from TRBV7-2 and TRBJ1-1; D is unresolved. V lost 1 base, J lost 1 base, and 7 bases lay in between. This CDR3 comprises 14 residues. Germline V CDR1 and CDR2: SGHTA, FQGNSA. The DNA of the CDR3 is TGTGCCAGCAGCTTAGTACGGGGGAACACTGAAGCTTTCTTT. This encodes CASSLVRGNTEAFF.

The CDR3 loop is CASSLTLGQGQNIQYF. The CDR3 DNA sequence: TGTGCCAGCAGCCTTACTTTGGGACAGGGTCAAAACATTCAGTACTTC. The genes are TRBV11-2 and TRBJ2-4, with 9 nucleotides matching TRBD1. This CDR3 comprises 16 residues. Germline loops: CDR1 SGHAT, CDR2 FQNNGV. V dropped 5 bases and J dropped 5; count of bases not matched to a gene: 10.

V gene TRBV6-5 combines with J gene TRBJ2-1; TRBD2 agrees at 9 bases. The V gene end was trimmed by 6 bases and the J gene end by 6 bases; junction bases not matched to a gene: 9. This CDR3 has 15 residues. Germline assignment: CDR1 MNHEY and CDR2 SVGAGI. The CDR3, as DNA: TGTGCCAGCAGCCGTAGCGGGAGCTTACTCAATGAGCAGTTCTTC. This sequence encodes CASSRSGSLLNEQFF.

This clone turned up a few times. This sequence joins TRBV18 and TRBJ1-1; possibly TRBD1 for D (5 bases). CDR1 KGHSH and CDR2 LQKENI come from the germline V gene. Trimming shortened V by 4 bases and J by 7 bases, and 13 bases separated the two germline ends. The CDR3 is made up of 13 amino acids. CDR3 region: CASSQFEQDEAFF. The CDR3 DNA reads as TGTGCCAGCTCACAATTCGAACAGGATGAAGCTTTCTTT.

This chain uses TRBV2 with TRBJ2-7, with 7 positions matching TRBD1. The CDR3 loop spans 11 amino acids. With V trimmed by 7 bases and J by 12 bases, 9 bases remained unmatched. Germline V gene sequence: CDR1 SNHLY, CDR2 FYNNEI. CDR3 in amino acids: CASTRETGRYF. CDR3 nucleotide sequence: TGTGCCAGCACCCGAGAGACAGGGAGGTACTTC.

Points on this clone: This sample also contains other DNA sequences that code for the same CDR3. This chain connects TRBV27 to TRBJ2-7; D uncertain. V shed 2 bases and J shed 3 bases, with 8 bases lying between them. CDR3 length: 13 residues. The germline V gene has CDR1 MNHEY and CDR2 SMNVEV (reference sequence). This chain's CDR3 is CASSLGQSYEQYF. DNA for the CDR3: TGTGCCAGCAGTTTAGGGCAGAGCTACGAGCAGTACTTC.

V and J are TRBV7-2 and TRBJ2-1; D is perhaps TRBD2 (5 bases). The CDR3 sequence is 15 residues long. Germline V gene data show CDR1 as SGHTA and CDR2 as FQGNSA. The V end was cut by 3 bases, the J end by 2 bases, with 11 bases between. CDR3 DNA: TGTGCCAGCAGCTTGAGCGGAGACCCCTACAATGAGCAGTTCTTC. Amino acids: CASSLSGDPYNEQFF.

The chain is built from TRBV19 and TRBJ1-5; 9 bases fit TRBD1. CDR1 and CDR2 (germline): LNHDA, SQIVND (reference sequence). V gave up 7 bases and J gave up 6 bases; unmatched junction bases: 10. The CDR3 contains 15 residues. This CDR3 is CASTGQGLRSQPQHF. The CDR3 nucleotides read TGTGCCAGTACGGGACAGGGCCTCCGAAGTCAGCCCCAGCATTTT.

This clone was seen once. The CDR3 spells CASGLGPSSYNEQFF. The CDR3 DNA is TGTGCTAGTGGTTTGGGCCCCAGCTCCTACAATGAGCAGTTCTTC. The V and J genes are TRBV12-5 and TRBJ2-1, with D uncertain. CDR3 length: 15 residues. Trimming pared 1 base from V and 0 bases from J, leaving 7 bases between. Germline loops: CDR1 LGHNT, CDR2 FRNRAP.

The chain carries TRBV6-1 and TRBJ2-7; 8 nucleotides agree with TRBD1. CDR3 length: 14 residues. Germline V lookup: CDR1 MNHNS, CDR2 SASEGT. The ends lost 11 bases at V and 5 bases at J; junction bases unmatched: 14. The DNA for the CDR3 is TGTGCCGGATTGACGGGGACAGGTAGCAACGAGCAGTACTTC. It codes for CAGLTGTGSNEQYF.

Points on this clone: Distinct nucleotide sequences in the sample also encode this CDR3. V gene TRBV5-1 combines with J gene TRBJ2-5, with D perhaps matching TRBD2 (5 bases). CDR3 length: 14 amino acids. Trimming removed 0 bases from V and 2 bases from J, with 8 bases in between. From germline, CDR1 is SGHRS and CDR2 YFSETQ. This CDR3 reads CASSLDRGQETQYF. The CDR3 bases are TGCGCCAGCAGCTTGGATCGGGGACAAGAGACCCAGTACTTC.

This chain uses TRBV29-1 with TRBJ1-1, with a possible D match to TRBD1 (6 bases). The CDR3 runs 14 residues. Trimming stripped 5 bases from V and 2 bases from J, with 15 bases between. Germline V CDR1 and CDR2: SQVTM, ANQGSEA. The CDR3 region has the DNA TGCAGCGTTTTCCACCAAGGGGGTAACACTGAAGCTTTCTTT. Protein product: CSVFHQGGNTEAFF.

This chain uses TRBV7-9 with TRBJ2-1; TRBD2 aligns across 13 bases. Trimming cost V 0 bases and J 4 bases; bases outside gene matches: 6. Germline assignment: CDR1 SEHNR and CDR2 FQNEAQ (reference sequence). This CDR3 is built from 18 residues. The CDR3: CASSLARTSGRGYNEQFF. The CDR3 nucleotides are TGTGCCAGCAGCTTAGCGCGCACTAGCGGGAGGGGATACAATGAGCAGTTCTTC.

The V gene is TRBV11-3, the J gene TRBJ2-1; 9 bases are shared with TRBD2. The trim removed 0 bases at V and 6 bases at J, leaving 0 bases unmatched. The CDR3 is made up of 14 amino acids. Germline assignment: CDR1 SGHNT and CDR2 YENEEA. As DNA, the CDR3 is TGTGCCAGCAGCTTAGAGACTAGCGGCAATGAGCAGTTCTTC. Translation gives CASSLETSGNEQFF.

This chain joins TRBV27 and TRBJ2-1, with D possibly matching TRBD1 (5 bases). Germline-derived CDR1 and CDR2 are MNHEY and SMNVEV (reference sequence). V dropped 4 bases and J dropped 4 bases, with 11 bases sitting between them. The CDR3 is made up of 14 amino acids. CDR3 coding DNA: TGTGCCAGCAGTTATCAGGGATATTACAATGAGCAGTTCTTC. Translation gives CASSYQGYYNEQFF.

The chain links TRBV7-2 to TRBJ2-5; 13 positions agree with TRBD2. V dropped 1 base and J dropped 5; count of bases not matched to a gene: 13. The CDR3 is 19 amino acids. CDR1 is SGHTA, CDR2 FQGNSA, per germline. The DNA for the CDR3 is TGTGCCAGCAGCTTAGAGGGGACTAGCGGGGAAGTTCTGTGGGAGACCCAGTACTTC. Its translation is CASSLEGTSGEVLWETQYF.

The rearrangement uses TRBV2 and TRBJ2-3; TRBD2 matches 10 bases. This CDR3 spans 16 amino acids. From germline, CDR1 is SNHLY and CDR2 FYNNEI. Trimming cost V 10 bases and J 2 bases; bases outside gene matches: 12. This CDR3 reads CAITYWTSGNTDTQYF. The CDR3 region has the DNA TGTGCCATTACTTACTGGACTAGCGGAAACACAGATACGCAGTATTTT.